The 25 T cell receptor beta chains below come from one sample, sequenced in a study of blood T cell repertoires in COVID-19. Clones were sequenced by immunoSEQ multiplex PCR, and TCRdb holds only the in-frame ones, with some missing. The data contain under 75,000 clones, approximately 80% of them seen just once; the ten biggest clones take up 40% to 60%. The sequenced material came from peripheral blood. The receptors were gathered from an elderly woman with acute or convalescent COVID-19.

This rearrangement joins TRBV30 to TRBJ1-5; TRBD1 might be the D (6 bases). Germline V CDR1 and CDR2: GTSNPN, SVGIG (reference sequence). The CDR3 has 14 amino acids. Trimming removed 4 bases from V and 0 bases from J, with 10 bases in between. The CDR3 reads CAWTGVGSNQPQHF. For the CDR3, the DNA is TGTGCCTGGACAGGGGTGGGTAGCAATCAGCCCCAGCATTTT. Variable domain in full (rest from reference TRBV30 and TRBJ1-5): SQTIHQWPATLVQPVGSPLSLECTVEGTSNPNLYWYRQAAGRGLQLLFYSVGIGQISSEVPQNLSASRPQDRQFILSSKKLLLSDSGFYLCAWTGVGSNQPQHFGDGTRLSIL.

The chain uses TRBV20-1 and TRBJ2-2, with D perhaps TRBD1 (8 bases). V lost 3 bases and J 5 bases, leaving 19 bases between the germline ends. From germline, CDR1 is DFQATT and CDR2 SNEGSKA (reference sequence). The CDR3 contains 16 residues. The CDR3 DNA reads TGCAGTGCTAGTCTCAGGGGGCGGGAGAGTACCGGGGAGCTGTTTTTT. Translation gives CSASLRGRESTGELFF.

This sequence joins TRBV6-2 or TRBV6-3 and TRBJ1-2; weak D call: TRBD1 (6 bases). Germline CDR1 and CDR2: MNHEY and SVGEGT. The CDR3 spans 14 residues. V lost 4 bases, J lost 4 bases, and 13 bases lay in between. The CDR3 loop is CASSLQGPLYGYTF. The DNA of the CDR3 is TGTGCCAGCAGTTTACAGGGACCACTCTATGGCTACACCTTC.

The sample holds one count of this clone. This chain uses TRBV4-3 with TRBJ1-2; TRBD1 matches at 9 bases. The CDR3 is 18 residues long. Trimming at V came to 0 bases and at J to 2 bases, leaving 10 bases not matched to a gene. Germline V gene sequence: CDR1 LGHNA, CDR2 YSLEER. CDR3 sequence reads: CASSQEAPPGQGNYGYTF. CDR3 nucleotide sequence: TGCGCCAGCAGCCAAGAGGCGCCGCCGGGACAGGGAAACTATGGCTACACCTTC.

Here the CDR3 DNA reads TGTGCCAGCAGCCAAGCTCGGGACAGGGGCCGAGCTTTCTTT. Amino acids: CASSQARDRGRAFF. The chain carries TRBV3-1 (or the pseudogene TRBV3-2) and TRBJ1-1; 10 bases map to TRBD1. Germline V lookup: CDR1 LGHDT, CDR2 YNNKEL (reference sequence). Trimming at V came to 1 base and at J to 10 bases, leaving 6 bases not matched to a gene. The CDR3 is 14 amino acids.

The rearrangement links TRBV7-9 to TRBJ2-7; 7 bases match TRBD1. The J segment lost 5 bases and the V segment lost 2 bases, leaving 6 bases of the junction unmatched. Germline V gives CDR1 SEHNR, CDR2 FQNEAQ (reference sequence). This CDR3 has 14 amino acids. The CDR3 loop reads CASSLRGQLNEQYF. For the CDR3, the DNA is TGTGCCAGCAGCTTAAGGGGACAGCTTAACGAGCAGTACTTC.

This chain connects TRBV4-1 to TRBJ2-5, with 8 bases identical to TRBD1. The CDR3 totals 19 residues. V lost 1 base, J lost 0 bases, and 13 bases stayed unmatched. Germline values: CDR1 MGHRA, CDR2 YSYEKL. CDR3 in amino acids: CASSQGSARDRSYQETQYF. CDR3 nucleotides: TGCGCCAGCAGCCAAGGATCCGCCCGGGACAGGTCTTACCAAGAGACCCAGTACTTC.

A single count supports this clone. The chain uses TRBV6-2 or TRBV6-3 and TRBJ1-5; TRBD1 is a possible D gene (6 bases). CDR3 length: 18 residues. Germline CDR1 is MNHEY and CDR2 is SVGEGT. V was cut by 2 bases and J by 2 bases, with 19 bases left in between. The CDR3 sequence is CASSYDVTTGWGNQPQHF. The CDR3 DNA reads TGTGCCAGCAGTTACGATGTTACGACAGGCTGGGGCAATCAGCCCCAGCATTTT.

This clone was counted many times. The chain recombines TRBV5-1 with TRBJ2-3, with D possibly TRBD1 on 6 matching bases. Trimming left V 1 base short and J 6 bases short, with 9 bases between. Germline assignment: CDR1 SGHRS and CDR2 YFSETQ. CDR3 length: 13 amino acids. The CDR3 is CASSLWGRDTQYF. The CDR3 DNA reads TGCGCCAGCAGCTTGTGGGGGCGGGATACGCAGTATTTT.

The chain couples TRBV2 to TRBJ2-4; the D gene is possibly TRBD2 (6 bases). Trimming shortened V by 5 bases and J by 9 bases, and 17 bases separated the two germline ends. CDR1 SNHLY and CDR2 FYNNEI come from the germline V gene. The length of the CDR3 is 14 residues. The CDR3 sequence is CASSTKQRAGIQYF. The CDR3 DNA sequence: TGTGCCAGCAGTACGAAGCAGCGAGCGGGCATTCAGTACTTC.

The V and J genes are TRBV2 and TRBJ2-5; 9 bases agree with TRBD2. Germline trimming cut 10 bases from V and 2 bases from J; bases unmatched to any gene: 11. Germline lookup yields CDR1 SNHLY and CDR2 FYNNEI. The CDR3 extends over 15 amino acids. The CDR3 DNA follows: TGTGCCACGATACCGGGACTAGCATTTCAAGAGACCCAGTACTTC. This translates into CATIPGLAFQETQYF.

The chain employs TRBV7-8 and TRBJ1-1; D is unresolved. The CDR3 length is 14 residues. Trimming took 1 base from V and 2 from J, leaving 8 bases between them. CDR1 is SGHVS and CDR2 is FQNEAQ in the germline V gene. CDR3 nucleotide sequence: TGTGCCAGCAGCTTAGATCGGAGAAACACTGAAGCTTTCTTT. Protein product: CASSLDRRNTEAFF. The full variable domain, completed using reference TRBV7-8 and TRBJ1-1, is GAGVSQSPRYKVAKRGQDVALRCDPISGHVSLFWYQQALGQGPEFLTYFQNEAQLDKSGLPSDRFFAERPEGSVSTLKIQRTQQEDSAVYLCASSLDRRNTEAFFGQGTRLTVV.

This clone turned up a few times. This CDR3 reads CAIKASGAGETQYF. In DNA form, the CDR3 reads TGTGCCATCAAAGCTAGCGGTGCGGGGGAGACCCAGTACTTC. The V call is TRBV10-3, the J call TRBJ2-5, with TRBD2 identical over 7 bases. Trimming cost V 7 bases and J 5 bases; bases outside gene matches: 10. Germline values: CDR1 ENHRY, CDR2 SYGVKD. This CDR3 region has 14 residues.

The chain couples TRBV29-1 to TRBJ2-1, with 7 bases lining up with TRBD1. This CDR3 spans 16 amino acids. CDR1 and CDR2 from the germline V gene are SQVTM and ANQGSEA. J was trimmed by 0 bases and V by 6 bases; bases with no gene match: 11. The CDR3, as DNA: TGCAGCGTGCCAGCAGGGGGACCAGTCTCCTACAATGAGCAGTTCTTC. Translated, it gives CSVPAGGPVSYNEQFF.

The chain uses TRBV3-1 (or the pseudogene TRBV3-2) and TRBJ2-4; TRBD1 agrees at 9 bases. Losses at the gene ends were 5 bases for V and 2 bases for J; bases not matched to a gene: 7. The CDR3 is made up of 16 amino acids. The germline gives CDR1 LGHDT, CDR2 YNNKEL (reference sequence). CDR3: CASSFRDRAPKNIQYF. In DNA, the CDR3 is TGTGCCAGCAGCTTTCGGGACAGGGCACCCAAAAACATTCAGTACTTC.

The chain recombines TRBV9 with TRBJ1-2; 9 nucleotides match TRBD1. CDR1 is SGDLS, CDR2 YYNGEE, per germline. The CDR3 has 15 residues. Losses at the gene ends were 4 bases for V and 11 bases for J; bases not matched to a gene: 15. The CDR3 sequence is CASSFRSGTGFRYTF. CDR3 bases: TGTGCCAGCAGCTTTCGATCCGGGACAGGGTTCCGGTACACCTTC. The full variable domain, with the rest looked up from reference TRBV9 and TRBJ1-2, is DSGVTQTPKHLITATGQRVTLRCSPRSGDLSVYWYQQSLDQGLQFLIQYYNGEERAKGNILERFSAQQFPDLHSELNLSSLELGDSALYFCASSFRSGTGFRYTFGSGTRLTVV.

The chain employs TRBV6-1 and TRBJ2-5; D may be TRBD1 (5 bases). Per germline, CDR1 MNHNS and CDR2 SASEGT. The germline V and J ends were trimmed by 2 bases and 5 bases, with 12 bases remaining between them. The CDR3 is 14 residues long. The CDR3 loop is CASSEQGSSETQYF. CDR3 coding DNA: TGTGCCAGCAGTGAACAGGGAAGTTCGGAGACCCAGTACTTC.

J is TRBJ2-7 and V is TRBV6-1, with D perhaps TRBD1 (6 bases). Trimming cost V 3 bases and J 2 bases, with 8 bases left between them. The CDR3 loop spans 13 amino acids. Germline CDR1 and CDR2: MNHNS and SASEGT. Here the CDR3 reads CASSETGPYEQYF. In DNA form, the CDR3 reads TGTGCCAGCAGTGAGACAGGCCCCTACGAGCAGTACTTC.

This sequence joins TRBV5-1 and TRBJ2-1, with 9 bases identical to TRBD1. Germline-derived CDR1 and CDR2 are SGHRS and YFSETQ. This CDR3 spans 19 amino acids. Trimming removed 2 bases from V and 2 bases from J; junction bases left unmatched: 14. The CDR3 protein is CASSFPGDRGSITYNEQFF. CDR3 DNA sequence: TGCGCCAGCAGCTTTCCCGGAGACAGGGGGTCCATAACCTACAATGAGCAGTTCTTC.

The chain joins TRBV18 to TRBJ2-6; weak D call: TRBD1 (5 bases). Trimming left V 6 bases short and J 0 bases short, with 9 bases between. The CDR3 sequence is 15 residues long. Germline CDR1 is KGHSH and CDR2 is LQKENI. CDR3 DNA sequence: TGTGCCAGCTCGCAGGGAAACTCTGGGGCCAACGTCCTGACTTTC. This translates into CASSQGNSGANVLTF. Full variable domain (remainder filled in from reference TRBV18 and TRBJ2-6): NAGVMQNPRHLVRRRGQEARLRCSPMKGHSHVYWYRQLPEEGLKFMVYLQKENIIDESGMPKERFSAEFPKEGPSILRIQQVVRGDSAAYFCASSQGNSGANVLTFGAGSRLTVL.

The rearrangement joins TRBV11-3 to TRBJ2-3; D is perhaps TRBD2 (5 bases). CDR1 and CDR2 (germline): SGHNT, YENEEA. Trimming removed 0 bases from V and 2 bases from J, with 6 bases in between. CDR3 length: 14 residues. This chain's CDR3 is CASSLDGLTDTQYF. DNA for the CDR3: TGTGCCAGCAGCTTAGATGGACTCACAGATACGCAGTATTTT.

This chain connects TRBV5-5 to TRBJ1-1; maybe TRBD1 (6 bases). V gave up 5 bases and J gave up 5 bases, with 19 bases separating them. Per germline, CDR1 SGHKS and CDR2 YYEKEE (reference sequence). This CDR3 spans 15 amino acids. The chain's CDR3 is CASSILLGGHTEAFF. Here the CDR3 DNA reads TGTGCCAGCAGTATTCTCCTGGGGGGGCATACTGAAGCTTTCTTT.

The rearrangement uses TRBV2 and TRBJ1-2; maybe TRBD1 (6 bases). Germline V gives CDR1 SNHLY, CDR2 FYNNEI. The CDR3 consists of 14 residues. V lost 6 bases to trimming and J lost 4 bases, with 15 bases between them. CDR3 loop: CASSKRGGPYGYTF. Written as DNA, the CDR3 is TGTGCCAGCAGCAAGAGGGGGGGGCCCTATGGCTACACCTTC.

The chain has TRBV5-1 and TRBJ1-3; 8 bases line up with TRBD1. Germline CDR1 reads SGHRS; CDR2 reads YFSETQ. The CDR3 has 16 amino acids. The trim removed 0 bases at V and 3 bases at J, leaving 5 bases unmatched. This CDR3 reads CASSLEIGQGGNTIYF. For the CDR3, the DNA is TGCGCCAGCAGCTTGGAGATTGGACAGGGTGGAAACACCATATATTTT.

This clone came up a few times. CDR3 nucleotide sequence: TGTGCCAGCAGCTCGGCCCTAGCGGGAGTAGAGGAGACCCAGTACTTC. Its protein is CASSSALAGVEETQYF. V usage is TRBV7-9 and J usage is TRBJ2-5; 10 bases match TRBD2. This CDR3 has 16 residues. V lost 4 bases and J lost 5; bases outside the gene matches: 10. Germline V gene data show CDR1 as SEHNR and CDR2 as FQNEAQ (reference sequence).